These 12 T cell receptor beta chains share one sample of origin, sequenced in a study of beta chain features in type 1 diabetes. Investigators reverse transcribed all isolated RNA, so they sequenced expressed TCRB transcripts. TCRdb's table, derived via immunoSEQ multiplex PCR, lists solely in-frame clones and lacks some. Of under 150,000 clones listed, approximately 52% are singletons. Sequencing input: Tregs from blood. These receptors all come from a man younger than 35 in good health.

The chain carries TRBV28 and TRBJ1-4; 9 nucleotides line up with TRBD1. From germline, CDR1 is MDHEN and CDR2 SYDVKM. This CDR3 has 15 amino acids. J was trimmed by 6 bases and V by 5 bases; bases with no gene match: 7. The CDR3 sequence: CASSLGQGWDEKLFF. DNA of the CDR3: TGTGCCAGCAGTCTCGGACAGGGGTGGGATGAAAAACTGTTTTTT.

This chain connects TRBV5-6 to TRBJ2-3; 11 nucleotides line up with TRBD2. This CDR3 is 16 amino acids long. The V segment lost 0 bases and the J segment 4 bases; nucleotides outside the gene matches: 4. Germline-derived CDR1 and CDR2 are SGHDT and YYEEEE. The CDR3 reads CASSLAVSGGADTQYF. The CDR3 region has the DNA TGTGCCAGCAGCTTGGCCGTTAGCGGGGGGGCAGATACGCAGTATTTT.

This rearrangement joins TRBV7-8 to TRBJ2-7, with D unclear. The germline V gene has CDR1 SGHVS and CDR2 FQNEAQ. The V end lost 1 base, the J end lost 6 bases, and 4 bases lay between the germline ends. The CDR3 length is 11 residues. The CDR3 loop is CASSLVLEQYF. The CDR3, as DNA: TGTGCCAGCAGCTTAGTCCTCGAGCAGTACTTC.

The rearrangement uses TRBV15 and TRBJ2-5; D unclear. From germline, CDR1 is LNHNV and CDR2 YYDKDF (reference sequence). The CDR3 runs to 13 residues. V lost 0 bases to trimming and J lost 2 bases, with 4 bases between them. CDR3 nucleotides: TGTGCCACCAGCAGAGAGGCTCAAGAGACCCAGTACTTC. Its protein is CATSREAQETQYF.

V gene TRBV7-3 combines with J gene TRBJ2-2; the match to TRBD1 covers 10 bases. Germline values: CDR1 SGHTA, CDR2 FQGTGA. J lost 8 bases, V lost 4 bases, and 10 bases had no gene match. The CDR3 totals 16 residues. As DNA, the CDR3 is TGTGCCAGCAGCTCGCGAGGGACAGGGGCAGGAGGGGAGCTGTTTTTT. Protein sequence: CASSSRGTGAGGELFF.

The chain employs TRBV7-9 and TRBJ1-5; TRBD1 might be the D (6 bases). CDR1 and CDR2 from the germline V gene are SEHNR and FQNEAQ (reference sequence). V lost 5 bases and J lost 1, with 15 bases in between. The CDR3 runs 16 residues. The CDR3: CASSPGAGVSNQPQHF. CDR3 DNA: TGTGCCAGCAGCCCAGGGGCAGGGGTGAGCAATCAGCCCCAGCATTTT.

The J gene is TRBJ2-2, the V gene TRBV4-3; no definite D call. This CDR3 comprises 14 residues. Germline V gene sequence: CDR1 LGHNA, CDR2 YSLEER. V shed 3 bases and J shed 6 bases, with 11 bases lying between them. The CDR3 nucleotides read TGCGCCAGCAGCCAGAATCCAGGATCCGGGGAGCTGTTTTTT. It yields the protein CASSQNPGSGELFF.

CDR3 residues: CASSLGQGVSPLHF. CDR3 bases: TGTGCCAGCAGCTTAGGACAGGGCGTATCACCCCTCCACTTT. The V and J genes are TRBV7-9 and TRBJ1-6, with TRBD1 matching 7 bases. From germline, CDR1 is SEHNR and CDR2 FQNEAQ (reference sequence). This CDR3 is 14 amino acids long. The J segment lost 10 bases and the V segment lost 1 base, leaving 4 bases of the junction unmatched.

J is TRBJ2-7 and V is TRBV18; D is possibly TRBD1 (6 bases). V was cut by 3 bases and J by 5 bases, with 11 bases left in between. The CDR3 runs to 13 residues. CDR1 and CDR2 (germline): KGHSH, LQKENI. The CDR3 loop reads CASSPVGAHEQYF. The CDR3 coding sequence is TGTGCCAGCTCACCGGTGGGGGCCCACGAGCAGTACTTC. The whole variable domain, filled in from reference TRBV18 and TRBJ2-7, reads NAGVMQNPRHLVRRRGQEARLRCSPMKGHSHVYWYRQLPEEGLKFMVYLQKENIIDESGMPKERFSAEFPKEGPSILRIQQVVRGDSAAYFCASSPVGAHEQYFGPGTRLTVT.

This clone came up a few times. The chain couples TRBV6-1 to TRBJ2-7; D may be TRBD2 (6 bases). The germline gives CDR1 MNHNS, CDR2 SASEGT. Between the trimmed V and J ends, which lost 6 bases and 3 bases, there was a span of 12 bases. CDR3 size: 13 residues. This CDR3 is CASRRTSSYEQYF. In nucleotides, the CDR3 is TGTGCCAGCAGACGAACTAGCAGCTACGAGCAGTACTTC.

The V and J genes are TRBV6-5 and TRBJ2-1, with 10 bases identical to TRBD2. This CDR3 region has 16 residues. Germline V gene lookup returns CDR1 MNHEY and CDR2 SVGAGI. With V trimmed by 2 bases and J by 7 bases, 8 bases remained unmatched. In DNA, the CDR3 is TGTGCCAGCAGTTACGCCGGACTAGCGGTTTTAAATGAGCAGTTCTTC. It codes for CASSYAGLAVLNEQFF.

The CDR3 DNA sequence: TGTGCCAGCAGCTTAGGAGGCGGGAGGGCCGTTGAGCAGTTCTTC. This encodes CASSLGGGRAVEQFF. This chain connects TRBV7-3 to TRBJ2-1; 9 bases line up with TRBD2. There are 15 residues in the CDR3. Germline CDR1 is SGHTA and CDR2 is FQGTGA. Trimming removed 2 bases from V and 9 bases from J; junction bases left unmatched: 8.